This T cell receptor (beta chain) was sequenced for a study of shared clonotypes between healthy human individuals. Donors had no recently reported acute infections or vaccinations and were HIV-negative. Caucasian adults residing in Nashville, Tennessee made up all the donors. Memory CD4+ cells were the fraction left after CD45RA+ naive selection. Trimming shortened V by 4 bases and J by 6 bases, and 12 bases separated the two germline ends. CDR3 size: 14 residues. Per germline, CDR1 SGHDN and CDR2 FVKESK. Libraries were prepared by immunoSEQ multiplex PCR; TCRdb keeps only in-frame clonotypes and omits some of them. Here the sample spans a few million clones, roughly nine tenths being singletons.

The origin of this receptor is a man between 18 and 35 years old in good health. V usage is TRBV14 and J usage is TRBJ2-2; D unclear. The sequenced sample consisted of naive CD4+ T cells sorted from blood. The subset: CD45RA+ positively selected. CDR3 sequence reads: CASSPLGKPGELFF. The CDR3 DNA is TGTGCCAGCAGCCCCTTGGGTAAACCCGGGGAGCTGTTTTTT.